This T cell receptor beta chain was obtained from a study of blood T cell repertoires in COVID-19. Study-level information: The study drew acute and convalescent COVID-19 samples from the United States, Italy and Spain. PBMCs, B-cell-depleted T cells, or T cells provided the cDNA or gDNA that made up the material.

Original processing notes: Amplification with reference gene primers provided the estimates of nucleated cell counts. TCRdb keeps only in-frame clones here, not all; method: immunoSEQ multiplex PCR. From that table come the V and J calls and clone size; the DNA was used to work out D and trimming. The data show about 180,000 clones, over 90% seen once. Losses at the gene ends were 1 base for V and 3 bases for J; bases not matched to a gene: 3. CDR1 is LGHDT, CDR2 YNNKEL, per germline (reference sequence). This CDR3 has 15 amino acids. This clonotype was sampled from a man aged 50 or older with acute or convalescent COVID-19. The chain has TRBV3-1 (or the pseudogene TRBV3-2) and TRBJ2-1; 7 bases align to TRBD2. The sample was peripheral blood. CDR3 bases: TGTGCCAGCAGCCAAGCTAGGACTAGCTACAATGAGCAGTTCTTC. It is translated as CASSQARTSYNEQFF.